This paragraph reports one T cell receptor (beta chain). This entry belongs to a study of blood T cell repertoires in COVID-19. At the level of the study: Samples taken during acute and convalescent COVID-19 were collected in the United States, Italy and Spain. Nucleic acid was either cDNA or gDNA, and it came from T cells, B-cell-depleted T cells, or PBMCs.

Germline-derived CDR1 and CDR2 are LNHDA and SQIVND (reference sequence). V dropped 3 bases and J dropped 3 bases, with 9 bases sitting between them. The length of the CDR3 is 14 residues. Authors' analysis steps: Using reference gene primer amplification, nucleated cell counts were estimated. The repertoire was sequenced with immunoSEQ multiplex PCR; TCRdb's copy has only in-frame clones and lacks some. That table gives V, J and clone size, and the DNA gave D and trimming. The sample has 150,000 to 200,000 clones, about 74% seen once. This receptor was obtained from a man in his sixties with acute or convalescent COVID-19. The sequencing sample was made of peripheral blood. The chain is built from TRBV19 and TRBJ1-5, with a tentative D call TRBD1 (5 bases). The CDR3 loop is CASSMGRFNQPQHF. CDR3 bases: TGTGCCAGTAGTATGGGGCGGTTCAATCAGCCCCAGCATTTT.